These T cell receptor beta chains were read from a single sample in a study of blood T cells in healthy people across ages. TCRdb redid the calling of the 5' RACE reads with MiXCR, one entry per CDR3 protein. The sample records around 1,500,000 distinct CDR3 sequences, over 25% being singletons. The material sequenced was blood. These receptors all stem from a woman aged 25 to 45 in good health. Each CDR3 is given with its conserved first and last residue. Fields, in order: D gene, J gene, V gene, clone size, CDR3 DNA, CDR3 protein. The D gene is left open where the match is weak. Clone sizes are given selectively: once, few, many, or a class where the clone is expanded.

TRBD2 TRBJ2-7 TRBV4-1 few TGCGCCAGCAGCCTTGTCCAGCGGGGGGGTTCCTACGAGCAGTACTTC CASSLVQRGGSYEQYF
. TRBJ2-1 TRBV7-2 few TGTTCCAGCAGCTTAAGAGGGGGGTTCAGAGGTGAGCAGTTCTTC CSSSLRGGFRGEQFF
. TRBJ2-7 TRBV3-1 few TGTGCCAGCAGCCAAGAAGTAGGCGTCGCGGGCTCCTACGAGCAGTACTTC CASSQEVGVAGSYEQYF
. TRBJ1-4 TRBV21-1 few TGTACCAGCAGCAAAGCGAATGAAAAACTGTTTTTT CTSSKANEKLFF
. TRBJ2-7 TRBV7-3 . TGTGCCAGCCAGAAGGGGGGCCCCTACGAGCAGTACTTC CASQKGGPYEQYF
. TRBJ2-3 TRBV28 . TGTGCCAGCACTTCCCCCAGGGATACGCAGTATTTT CASTSPRDTQYF
. TRBJ2-7 TRBV7-2 . TGTGCCAGCAGCCCATCATTTGGTGACGAGCAGTACTTC CASSPSFGDEQYF
. TRBJ2-1 TRBV4-1 few TGCGCCAGCAGCCAAGGAAGGGGTCCGCCCTACAATGAGCAGTTCTTC CASSQGRGPPYNEQFF
TRBD1 TRBJ2-5 TRBV5-1 few TGCGCCAGCAGCTTGGTGACGGCAGGGGGAGAGACCCAGTACTTC CASSLVTAGGETQYF
TRBD1 TRBJ2-6 TRBV6-1 . TGTGCCAGCAGTGACTTGTATCTAAGGGACAGGCCAAGCTCTGGGGCCAACGCCCTGACTTTC CASSDLYLRDRPSSGANALTF
TRBD2 TRBJ2-7 TRBV20-1 many TGCAGTGTGATCACTAGCGGGGAGCAGACACCCTACGAGCAGTACTTC CSVITSGEQTPYEQYF
TRBD2 TRBJ2-7 TRBV3-1 many TGTGCCAGCAGCCTCCTGGAGCGGGGGGGTGGCGAGCAGTACTTC CASSLLERGGGEQYF
. TRBJ2-7 TRBV10-3 few TGTGCCATCTCTCAAGGCGCCACCTACGAGCAGTACTTC CAISQGATYEQYF
TRBD1 TRBJ1-6 TRBV7-9 few TGTGCCAGCAGCTACAGGGGAGGAAATTCACCCCTCCACTTT CASSYRGGNSPLHF
. TRBJ2-1 TRBV29-1 many TGCAGCGTTGAAGCGGGTGGGGAGCCCTACAATGAGCAGTTCTTC CSVEAGGEPYNEQFF
. TRBJ2-1 TRBV24-1 few TGTGCCACCAGTGAGACAGGCAGCTCCTACAATGGGCAGTTCTTC CATSETGSSYNGQFF
. TRBJ2-7 TRBV18 many TGTGCCAGCTCACCGTTACGGGACTCCTACGAGCAGTACTTC CASSPLRDSYEQYF
TRBD1 TRBJ1-2 TRBV6-1 . TGTGCCAGCAGGGGCCAGGGGGCCAAAGGCTACACCTTC CASRGQGAKGYTF
TRBD1 TRBJ1-2 TRBV20-1 . TGCAGTGCTAGAGATCCTAACGGCAGGGGGTATGGCTACACCTTC CSARDPNGRGYGYTF
. TRBJ2-4 TRBV5-1 many TGCGCCAGCAGCTTGGATGGGACTTCCGGAAACATTCAGTACTTC CASSLDGTSGNIQYF
. TRBJ2-1 TRBV5-1 . TGCGCCAGCAGCGTAGGGCTAGCTCACAATAAGCAGTTCTTC CASSVGLAHNKQFF
TRBD1 TRBJ2-2 TRBV9 . TGTGCCAGCAGCGAGGGACAGGGGAGGACGAACACCGGGGAGCTGTTTTTT CASSEGQGRTNTGELFF
. TRBJ2-1 TRBV2 few TGTGCCAGCAGACAGGAGGTGACCTACAATGAGCAGTTCTTC CASRQEVTYNEQFF
TRBD2 TRBJ2-1 TRBV20-1 few TGCAGTGCCCCCCTAGGGACTAGCGGAAACAATGAGCAGTTCTTC CSAPLGTSGNNEQFF
. TRBJ2-2 TRBV7-9 . TGTGCCAGCGAGCGGAAGGGTAACACCGGGGAGCTGTTTTTT CASERKGNTGELFF
. TRBJ2-5 TRBV20-1 many TGCAGTGCCACCACTAGGGAGACCCAGTACTTC CSATTRETQYF
. TRBJ2-4 TRBV29-1 . TGCAGCGTCCTCTTCAACAATGAGCAGTACTTC CSVLFNNEQYF
. TRBJ2-4 TRBV10-2 . TGCTCCAGCAGTGAACCAAATGGGGGTGCCAAAAACATTCAGTACTTC CSSSEPNGGAKNIQYF
. TRBJ1-1 TRBV6-6 few TGTGCCAGCAGTTACTCGGGAGGAGCTGAAGCTTTCTTT CASSYSGGAEAFF
. TRBJ1-1 TRBV12-3/TRBV12-4 . TGTGCCAGCAGTTCTCAACCAGACCCGAACACTGAAGCTTTCTTT CASSSQPDPNTEAFF
. TRBJ2-1 TRBV20-1 . TGCAGTGCTCCTCGGGGGAGCTCCTACAATGAGCAGTTCTTC CSAPRGSSYNEQFF
TRBD2 TRBJ2-5 TRBV20-1 . TGCAGTGCTATACTAGCGCAAGAGACCCAGTACTTC CSAILAQETQYF
TRBD1 TRBJ2-1 TRBV7-6 . TGTGCCAGCAGCTTAGGAAGACAGGGTATCCGCAATGAGCAGTTCTTC CASSLGRQGIRNEQFF
. TRBJ2-5 TRBV18 . TGTGCCAGCTCACCCGGACCCTGGGAGACCCAGTACTTC CASSPGPWETQYF
. TRBJ2-1 TRBV20-1 many TGCAGTGCTAGTAGACTGAGCTCCTACAATGAGCAGTTCTTC CSASRLSSYNEQFF
TRBD1 TRBJ1-5 TRBV4-2 . TGTGCCAGCAGCCAAAGGGGGCTGAGAGAGCTTGGTGAATCAGGCCCCCAGCATTTT CASSQRGLRELGESGPQHF
TRBD2 TRBJ2-1 TRBV5-1 . TGCGCCAGCCTAAAAACTAGCGGGGGATACAATGAGCAGTTCTTC CASLKTSGGYNEQFF
. TRBJ2-4 TRBV9 . TGTGCCAGCAGCGTAGATGGCCGGGTAGCCAAAAACATTCAGTACTTC CASSVDGRVAKNIQYF
. TRBJ2-1 TRBV9 few TGTGCCAGCAGCCCGGGGGATCAGAGTGAGCAGTTCTTC CASSPGDQSEQFF
TRBD2 TRBJ2-7 TRBV7-2 . TGTGCCAGCAGCTTAGCGGACGGGAGGGCCTGGGAGCAGTACTTC CASSLADGRAWEQYF
. TRBJ1-1 TRBV29-1 many TGCAGCGTTGAAGATGGGAGGGTGAACACTGAAGCTTTCTTT CSVEDGRVNTEAFF
TRBD1 TRBJ2-7 TRBV10-3 . TGTGCCATCAGACCTCGGGGGACAGGGGGCGGCGAGCAGTACTTC CAIRPRGTGGGEQYF
. TRBJ1-5 TRBV6-6 . TGTGCCAGCTGGAGGGGAAGCAATCAGCCCCAGCATTTT CASWRGSNQPQHF
TRBD2 TRBJ2-1 TRBV9 . TGTGCCAGCAGCGTAGGCCAGCGGGGGGTAAACTATGAGCAGTTCTTC CASSVGQRGVNYEQFF
. TRBJ2-5 TRBV9 . TGTGCCAGCAGCGTAGGATACCCAGGGGGTCGGGAGGAGACCCAGTACTTC CASSVGYPGGREETQYF
TRBD2 TRBJ2-1 TRBV6-5 . TGTGCCAGCAGTACCACTAGCGGGGGGCGTTATGAGCAGTTCTTC CASSTTSGGRYEQFF
TRBD1 TRBJ2-5 TRBV29-1 . TGCAGCACTAGACAGGGAGTCCAAGAGACCCAGTACTTC CSTRQGVQETQYF
. TRBJ2-3 TRBV3-1 . TGTGCCAGCAGCCAGCGGGGACGCACAGATACGCAGTATTTT CASSQRGRTDTQYF